The following is a TCR beta chain sequence with its context. Its matching antigen is unknown. V lost 2 bases and J 6 bases, leaving 19 bases between the germline ends. Germline V gene data show CDR1 as DFQATT and CDR2 as SNEGSKA (reference sequence). This CDR3 region has 15 residues. This entry is derived from a study of blood T cells in healthy people across ages. Study background: T cells yielded about one barcoded beta molecule per two cells through template switching. Whole-study findings and limits: PBMCs went unsorted, and a conclusive naive versus antigen-experienced comparison was therefore prevented.

At least 6 micrograms of total RNA were extracted per sample. Then a second PCR, running about 6 to 12 cycles, was carried out with a sample-barcoded 5' primer and a J-beta primer mix. Every molecule of cDNA carried a tag from a template-switch adaptor with 12 random nucleotides. TCRdb independently ran MiXCR on the 5' RACE reads; one entry per CDR3 protein. In the table there are 1.5 million to 2 million distinct CDR3 sequences, 30% to 40% of which are singletons. The chain has TRBV20-1 and TRBJ2-5; D possibly corresponds to TRBD1 (6 bases). Source material: blood. The TCR originated in a human donor in good health. CDR3: CSARRTHRERQTQYF. CDR3 coding DNA: TGCAGTGCTAGACGGACCCACAGGGAGAGGCAGACCCAGTACTTC.